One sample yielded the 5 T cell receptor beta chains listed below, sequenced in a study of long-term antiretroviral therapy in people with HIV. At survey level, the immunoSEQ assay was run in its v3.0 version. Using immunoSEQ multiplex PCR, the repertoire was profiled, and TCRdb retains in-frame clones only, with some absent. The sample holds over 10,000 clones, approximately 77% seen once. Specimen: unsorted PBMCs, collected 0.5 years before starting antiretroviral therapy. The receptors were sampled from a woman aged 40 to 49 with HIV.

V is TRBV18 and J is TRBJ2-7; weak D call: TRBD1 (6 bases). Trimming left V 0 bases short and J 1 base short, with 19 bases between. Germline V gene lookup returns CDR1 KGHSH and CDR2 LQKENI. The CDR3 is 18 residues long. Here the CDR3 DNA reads TGTGCCAGCTCACCACCTCCGGACAGTGCCTCTCGTTCCTACGAGCAGTACTTC. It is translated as CASSPPPDSASRSYEQYF.

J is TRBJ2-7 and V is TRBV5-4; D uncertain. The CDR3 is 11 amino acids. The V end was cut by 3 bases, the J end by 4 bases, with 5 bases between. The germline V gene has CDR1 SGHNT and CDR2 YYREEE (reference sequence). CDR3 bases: TGTGCCAGCAGCTCACCTTACGAGCAGTACTTC. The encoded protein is CASSSPYEQYF.

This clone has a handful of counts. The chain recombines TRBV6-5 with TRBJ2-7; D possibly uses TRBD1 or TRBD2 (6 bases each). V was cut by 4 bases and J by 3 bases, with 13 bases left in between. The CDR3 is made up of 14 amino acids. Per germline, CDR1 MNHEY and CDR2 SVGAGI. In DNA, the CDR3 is TGTGCCAGCAGTTGGGACATCGGGGGCTACGAGCAGTACTTC. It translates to CASSWDIGGYEQYF.

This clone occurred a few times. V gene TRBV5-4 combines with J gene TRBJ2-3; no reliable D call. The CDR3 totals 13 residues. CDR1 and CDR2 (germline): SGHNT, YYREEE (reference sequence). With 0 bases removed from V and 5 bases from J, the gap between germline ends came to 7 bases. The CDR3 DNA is TGTGCCAGCAGCTTGGACAGCTTAGATACGCAGTATTTT. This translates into CASSLDSLDTQYF.

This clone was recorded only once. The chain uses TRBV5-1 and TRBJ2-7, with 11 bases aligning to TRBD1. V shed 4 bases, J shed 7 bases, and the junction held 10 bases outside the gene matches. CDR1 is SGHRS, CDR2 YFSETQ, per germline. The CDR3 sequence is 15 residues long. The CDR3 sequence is CASSVGTGGRGEQYF. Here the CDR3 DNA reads TGCGCCAGCAGCGTCGGGACAGGGGGAAGGGGAGAGCAGTACTTC.